The rows below give T cell receptor beta chains drawn from one sample of a study of blood T cell repertoires in COVID-19. Sequencing was performed with immunoSEQ multiplex PCR; in TCRdb, only in-frame clones are kept and a portion is missing. Among about 200,000 clones listed, roughly 86% were seen once. Material for sequencing was PBMCs or T cells enriched from blood (not recorded which). The receptors originated from a middle-aged man with acute COVID-19. CDR3s include the opening cysteine and the closing phenylalanine or tryptophan. D genes are given only for firm matches. Clone size is stated in some rows and not others, as once, few, many or a class when expanded.

j_gene: TRBJ1-1
d_gene: TRBD1
abundance: few
v_gene: TRBV6-5
CDR3aa: CASQVGQGFRTEAFF
CDR3nt: TGTGCCAGTCAGGTGGGACAGGGGTTCCGCACTGAAGCTTTCTTT

j_gene: TRBJ2-2
d_gene: .
abundance: .
v_gene: TRBV24-1
CDR3aa: CATSDFRTTPNTGELFF
CDR3nt: TGTGCCACCAGTGATTTCCGGACAACCCCGAACACCGGGGAGCTGTTTTTT

j_gene: TRBJ2-7
d_gene: .
abundance: .
v_gene: TRBV3-1/TRBV3-2
CDR3aa: CASSQEGTPSYEQYF
CDR3nt: TGTGCCAGCAGCCAGGAGGGGACCCCCTCCTACGAGCAGTACTTC

j_gene: TRBJ1-1
d_gene: .
abundance: .
v_gene: TRBV29-1
CDR3aa: CSVGQMNTEAFF
CDR3nt: TGCAGCGTTGGACAGATGAACACTGAAGCTTTCTTT

j_gene: TRBJ1-1
d_gene: .
abundance: .
v_gene: TRBV6-5
CDR3aa: CASRIITENTEAFF
CDR3nt: TGTGCCAGCAGGATTATTACAGAGAACACTGAAGCTTTCTTT

j_gene: TRBJ1-1
d_gene: .
abundance: .
v_gene: TRBV27
CDR3aa: CASSPWTDLATEAFF
CDR3nt: TGTGCCAGCAGTCCATGGACAGACCTTGCCACTGAAGCTTTCTTT

j_gene: TRBJ2-2
d_gene: TRBD2
abundance: .
v_gene: TRBV10-3
CDR3aa: CAISESTSGSGNTGELFF
CDR3nt: TGTGCCATCAGTGAGTCCACTAGCGGGAGTGGAAACACCGGGGAGCTGTTTTTT

j_gene: TRBJ2-5
d_gene: TRBD2
abundance: .
v_gene: TRBV25-1
CDR3aa: CASSGGAGGETQYF
CDR3nt: TGTGCCAGCAGTGGGGGAGCGGGAGGAGAGACCCAGTACTTC

j_gene: TRBJ2-7
d_gene: .
abundance: .
v_gene: TRBV11-2
CDR3aa: CASSLGSPMIRYEQYF
CDR3nt: TGTGCCAGCAGCCTGGGGAGCCCAATGATCCGTTACGAGCAGTACTTC

j_gene: TRBJ2-3
d_gene: .
abundance: .
v_gene: TRBV6-5
CDR3aa: CASIQDSGRTDTQYF
CDR3nt: TGTGCCAGCATTCAAGATAGCGGCCGCACAGATACGCAGTATTTT

j_gene: TRBJ1-5
d_gene: .
abundance: .
v_gene: TRBV4-1
CDR3aa: CASSAWAAGNQPQHF
CDR3nt: TGCGCCAGCAGCGCATGGGCCGCGGGTAATCAGCCCCAGCATTTT

j_gene: TRBJ2-7
d_gene: .
abundance: .
v_gene: TRBV30
CDR3aa: CAWRGQGPREQYF
CDR3nt: TGTGCCTGGAGAGGCCAGGGTCCTCGCGAGCAGTACTTC

j_gene: TRBJ2-2
d_gene: .
abundance: .
v_gene: TRBV5-6
CDR3aa: CASSLWDSYFTGELFF
CDR3nt: TGTGCCAGCAGCTTGTGGGACTCGTATTTCACCGGGGAGCTGTTTTTT

j_gene: TRBJ1-2
d_gene: .
abundance: .
v_gene: TRBV6-2/TRBV6-3
CDR3aa: CASSPGTFGYTF
CDR3nt: TGTGCCAGCAGTCCCGGGACATTTGGCTACACCTTC

j_gene: TRBJ2-3
d_gene: .
abundance: once
v_gene: TRBV28
CDR3aa: CASSLPSLPRGDTQYF
CDR3nt: TGTGCCAGCAGTTTACCCTCACTCCCCCGGGGAGATACGCAGTATTTT

j_gene: TRBJ2-3
d_gene: .
abundance: .
v_gene: TRBV19
CDR3aa: CASSRGRVTDTQYF
CDR3nt: TGTGCCAGTAGTAGGGGGCGGGTCACAGATACGCAGTATTTT

j_gene: TRBJ2-4
d_gene: TRBD2
abundance: .
v_gene: TRBV30
CDR3aa: CAWSPRLEGRVYIQYF
CDR3nt: TGTGCCTGGAGTCCCCGTCTCGAAGGGAGGGTGTACATTCAGTACTTC

j_gene: TRBJ2-7
d_gene: TRBD1
abundance: .
v_gene: TRBV11-2
CDR3aa: CASSQFSPATGFFYEQYF
CDR3nt: TGTGCCAGCAGCCAATTTTCACCGGCGACAGGGTTTTTCTACGAGCAGTACTTC

j_gene: TRBJ1-6
d_gene: .
abundance: .
v_gene: TRBV4-1
CDR3aa: CASSQVMVAGDSPLHF
CDR3nt: TGCGCCAGCAGCCAAGTCATGGTTGCAGGCGATTCACCCCTCCACTTT

j_gene: TRBJ2-5
d_gene: TRBD1
abundance: .
v_gene: TRBV7-6
CDR3aa: CASSPRQGLQETQYF
CDR3nt: TGTGCCAGCAGCCCCCGACAGGGCCTCCAAGAGACCCAGTACTTC

j_gene: TRBJ1-5
d_gene: TRBD1
abundance: .
v_gene: TRBV4-1
CDR3aa: CASSAPGTANQPQHF
CDR3nt: TGCGCCAGCAGCGCCCCCGGGACAGCAAATCAGCCCCAGCATTTT

j_gene: TRBJ1-4
d_gene: .
abundance: few
v_gene: TRBV7-2
CDR3aa: CASSSTWSQATNEKLFF
CDR3nt: TGTGCCAGCAGCTCCACTTGGTCCCAAGCAACTAATGAAAAACTGTTTTTT

j_gene: TRBJ2-7
d_gene: TRBD2
abundance: .
v_gene: TRBV6-5
CDR3aa: CASSPPGTSGSEQYF
CDR3nt: TGTGCCAGCAGTCCTCCTGGGACTAGCGGGAGCGAGCAGTACTTC

j_gene: TRBJ2-7
d_gene: .
abundance: .
v_gene: TRBV2
CDR3aa: CASRRQVSYEQYF
CDR3nt: TGTGCCAGCAGAAGACAGGTGTCCTACGAGCAGTACTTC

j_gene: TRBJ1-2
d_gene: TRBD1
abundance: .
v_gene: TRBV12-5
CDR3aa: CASGGAGTGYGYTF
CDR3nt: TGTGCTAGTGGGGGGGCCGGGACAGGCTATGGCTACACCTTC

j_gene: TRBJ1-4
d_gene: TRBD1
abundance: .
v_gene: TRBV7-2
CDR3aa: CASSYISGGAPNEKLFF
CDR3nt: TGTGCCAGCAGCTACATCTCAGGGGGCGCCCCTAATGAAAAACTGTTTTTT

j_gene: TRBJ1-5
d_gene: .
abundance: few
v_gene: TRBV6-5
CDR3aa: CASSYRSGGNQPQHF
CDR3nt: TGTGCCAGCAGTTATCGGTCAGGTGGCAATCAGCCCCAGCATTTT

j_gene: TRBJ1-4
d_gene: .
abundance: .
v_gene: TRBV28
CDR3aa: CASREGEKLFF
CDR3nt: TGTGCCAGCAGGGAGGGGGAAAAACTGTTTTTT

j_gene: TRBJ1-6
d_gene: .
abundance: .
v_gene: TRBV19
CDR3aa: CASSITPLGGNSPLHF
CDR3nt: TGTGCCAGTAGTATAACCCCATTGGGAGGCAATTCACCCCTCCACTTT

j_gene: TRBJ1-1
d_gene: .
abundance: .
v_gene: TRBV11-3
CDR3aa: CASSSTRTSNTEAFF
CDR3nt: TGTGCCAGCAGCAGCACGAGGACTTCGAACACTGAAGCTTTCTTT

j_gene: TRBJ2-7
d_gene: .
abundance: once
v_gene: TRBV3-1/TRBV3-2
CDR3aa: CASSQVFREVEQYF
CDR3nt: TGTGCCAGCAGCCAAGTTTTCAGGGAGGTCGAGCAGTACTTC

j_gene: TRBJ2-5
d_gene: .
abundance: .
v_gene: TRBV7-9
CDR3aa: CASSVRDIQQETQYF
CDR3nt: TGTGCCAGCTCCGTCCGGGACATTCAACAAGAGACCCAGTACTTC

j_gene: TRBJ1-1
d_gene: TRBD1
abundance: .
v_gene: TRBV18
CDR3aa: CASSGQGGTEAFF
CDR3nt: TGTGCCAGCTCAGGGCAGGGGGGCACTGAAGCTTTCTTT

j_gene: TRBJ2-7
d_gene: .
abundance: .
v_gene: TRBV28
CDR3aa: CASRTGVNYEQYF
CDR3nt: TGTGCCAGCAGGACAGGAGTAAACTACGAGCAGTACTTC

j_gene: TRBJ1-6
d_gene: .
abundance: .
v_gene: TRBV4-3
CDR3aa: CASSQDPRESYNSPLHF
CDR3nt: TGCGCCAGCAGCCAAGATCCCAGGGAATCCTATAATTCACCCCTCCACTTT

j_gene: TRBJ1-1
d_gene: .
abundance: .
v_gene: TRBV2
CDR3aa: CASRGRGMNTEAFF
CDR3nt: TGTGCCAGCAGGGGGAGGGGGATGAACACTGAAGCTTTCTTT

j_gene: TRBJ1-6
d_gene: TRBD1
abundance: .
v_gene: TRBV30
CDR3aa: CAWIRTGQVTLHF
CDR3nt: TGTGCCTGGATACGGACAGGGCAAGTGACCCTCCACTTT

j_gene: TRBJ1-6
d_gene: TRBD1
abundance: once
v_gene: TRBV11-2
CDR3aa: CASRGGRGNSPLHF
CDR3nt: TGTGCCAGCAGAGGGGGCAGAGGTAATTCACCCCTCCACTTT